Shown below are 13 T cell receptor beta chains from a single sample sequenced in a study of T cells after yellow fever vaccination (dated by TCRdb to about 2019). Libraries were built with 5' RACE. Sequencing was performed on an Illumina NovaSeq 6000. Using fastp trimming at Q25 and MiXCR clonotype assembly, TCRdb reanalyzed the public sequencing data and kept in-frame beta chains. All rows with the same CDR3 protein become a single entry with the most common DNA and genes. The sample has some 320,000 distinct CDR3 sequences on record, around 9.3% of them singletons. The ten most abundant clones make up around 3.3% of the sample. Taken with the paper, the label for treatment or condition translates to: live attenuated yellow fever vaccine strain. Specimen: CD4+ T cells sorted from PBMCs, collected 5 days after the yellow fever booster vaccination. These receptors were taken from a man between 18 and 35 years old who received the YFV17D yellow fever vaccine.

The chain joins TRBV3-1 to TRBJ2-1; perhaps TRBD2 as D (6 bases). Germline lookup yields CDR1 LGHDT and CDR2 YNNKEL (reference sequence). The CDR3 extends over 16 amino acids. V shed 3 bases and J shed 1 base, with 13 bases lying between them. The CDR3: CASSQNPGGSYNEQFF. CDR3 coding DNA: TGTGCCAGCAGCCAGAACCCCGGGGGATCCTACAATGAGCAGTTCTTC.

This clonotype was detected many times. The chain couples TRBV20-1 to TRBJ2-7, with D perhaps matching TRBD2 (6 bases). There are 14 residues in the CDR3. Germline CDR1 is DFQATT and CDR2 is SNEGSKA (reference sequence). Trimming removed 6 bases from V and 3 bases from J, with 18 bases in between. This CDR3 reads CSALGRGKGYEQYF. In DNA, the CDR3 is TGCAGTGCACTAGGGCGGGGAAAAGGCTACGAGCAGTACTTC.

This clonotype has more than one count but fewer than ten. The chain couples TRBV19 to TRBJ2-2; D is unresolved. The CDR3 covers 14 residues. Germline values: CDR1 LNHDA, CDR2 SQIVND (reference sequence). The germline V and J ends were trimmed by 3 bases and 3 bases, with 8 bases remaining between them. The CDR3 coding sequence is TGTGCCAGTAGTATGCTTGGAGACACCGGGGAGCTGTTTTTT. Amino acid sequence: CASSMLGDTGELFF.

Here the CDR3 DNA reads TGTGCCTCCAAGGATCTAGCGGGGAGCTCTTATGAGCAGTTCTTC. It yields the protein CASKDLAGSSYEQFF. The chain is built from TRBV7-2 and TRBJ2-1; 9 nucleotides align to TRBD2. CDR1 and CDR2 from the germline V gene are SGHTA and FQGNSA. V dropped 11 bases and J dropped 8; count of bases not matched to a gene: 16. The CDR3 spans 15 residues.

V is TRBV7-9 and J is TRBJ2-4; 8 nucleotides agree with TRBD1. Germline V gives CDR1 SEHNR, CDR2 FQNEAQ (reference sequence). The ends lost 1 base at V and 0 bases at J; junction bases unmatched: 5. The CDR3 contains 17 residues. CDR3 DNA sequence: TGTGCCAGCAGCTTAGTTCAGGGGGCGGGAGCCAAAAACATTCAGTACTTC. Translated: CASSLVQGAGAKNIQYF.

This clonotype was detected many times. The chain recombines TRBV11-2 with TRBJ2-5, with D possibly called TRBD1 or TRBD2 (5 bases each). The V gene lost 2 bases and the J gene lost 1 base, with 11 bases spanning the gap. Looked up from germline, CDR1 is SGHAT and CDR2 is FQNNGV. The CDR3 has 15 amino acids. The CDR3 nucleotides are TGTGCCAGCAGCTTATTTCCGGGACCCCAAGAGACCCAGTACTTC. Translation: CASSLFPGPQETQYF.

In its sample, this clonotype was seen many times. This sequence joins TRBV5-1 and TRBJ2-2; D uncertain. Trimming left V 4 bases short and J 0 bases short, with 10 bases between. Germline V gene data show CDR1 as SGHRS and CDR2 as YFSETQ. The CDR3 is 15 residues long. The CDR3 nucleotides are TGCGCCAGCAGCAGTGGGTTCGCGAACACCGGGGAGCTGTTTTTT. Its protein product is CASSSGFANTGELFF. The full variable domain, rest sourced from reference TRBV5-1 and TRBJ2-2, is KAGVTQTPRYLIKTRGQQVTLSCSPISGHRSVSWYQQTPGQGLQFLFEYFSETQRNKGNFPGRFSGRQFSNSRSEMNVSTLELGDSALYLCASSSGFANTGELFFGEGSRLTVL.

This chain joins TRBV5-6 and TRBJ2-5; D might be TRBD1 (5 bases). Germline assignment: CDR1 SGHDT and CDR2 YYEEEE. The CDR3 sequence is 14 residues long. V was cut by 1 base and J by 4 bases, with 11 bases left in between. CDR3 sequence (DNA): TGTGCCAGCAGCTTGTATCAGGGTCCAGAGACCCAGTACTTC. This translates into CASSLYQGPETQYF.

This clonotype was recorded a few times. The V call is TRBV9, the J call TRBJ2-3; either TRBD1 or TRBD2 may supply D (7 bases each). Per the germline V gene, CDR1 is SGDLS and CDR2 is YYNGEE. V lost 6 bases to trimming and J lost 0 bases, with 17 bases between them. This CDR3 spans 16 amino acids. CDR3 loop: CASTLSGGGSTDTQYF. The DNA for the CDR3 is TGTGCCAGCACCCTTTCAGGGGGGGGAAGCACAGATACGCAGTATTTT. The entire variable domain, with the rest obtained from reference TRBV9 and TRBJ2-3, is as follows: DSGVTQTPKHLITATGQRVTLRCSPRSGDLSVYWYQQSLDQGLQFLIQYYNGEERAKGNILERFSAQQFPDLHSELNLSSLELGDSALYFCASTLSGGGSTDTQYFGPGTRLTVL.

This clonotype appeared many times. The chain joins TRBV20-1 to TRBJ2-2; possibly TRBD2 for D (7 bases). CDR3 length equals 15 residues. Deletions cut 2 bases from V and 2 bases from J, with 12 bases between. Germline V CDR1 and CDR2: DFQATT, SNEGSKA (reference sequence). The CDR3 loop reads CSARTGGENTGELFF. In DNA, the CDR3 is TGCAGTGCTAGAACGGGGGGCGAAAACACCGGGGAGCTGTTTTTT.

This clonotype was counted ten times or more. The chain links TRBV10-3 to TRBJ2-3; 13 nucleotides align to TRBD2. The CDR3 length is 15 residues. The trim removed 10 bases at V and 4 bases at J, leaving 8 bases unmatched. Germline CDR1 is ENHRY and CDR2 is SYGVKD. Here the CDR3 DNA reads TGTGCCACCAGGACTAGCGGGGGACTTGCAGATACGCAGTATTTT. Residues: CATRTSGGLADTQYF.

In this sample, this clonotype turned up a few times. V and J are TRBV3-1 and TRBJ2-3; 9 bases map to TRBD2. Losses at the gene ends were 0 bases for V and 5 bases for J; bases not matched to a gene: 9. The CDR3 is 17 residues long. CDR1 and CDR2 from the germline V gene are LGHDT and YNNKEL (reference sequence). As DNA, the CDR3 is TGTGCCAGCAGCCAAGAGTACGGCGGGGGGGCAAGAGATACGCAGTATTTT. It codes for CASSQEYGGGARDTQYF.

This clonotype was found a few times. The chain links TRBV12-3 or TRBV12-4 to TRBJ2-2; no clear D. The ends were cut back, 7 bases at V and 0 bases at J, with 9 bases in the middle. The CDR3 is made up of 14 amino acids. As DNA, the CDR3 is TGTGCCAGCAATCTTCTCCCGAACACCGGGGAGCTGTTTTTT. Encoded protein: CASNLLPNTGELFF.